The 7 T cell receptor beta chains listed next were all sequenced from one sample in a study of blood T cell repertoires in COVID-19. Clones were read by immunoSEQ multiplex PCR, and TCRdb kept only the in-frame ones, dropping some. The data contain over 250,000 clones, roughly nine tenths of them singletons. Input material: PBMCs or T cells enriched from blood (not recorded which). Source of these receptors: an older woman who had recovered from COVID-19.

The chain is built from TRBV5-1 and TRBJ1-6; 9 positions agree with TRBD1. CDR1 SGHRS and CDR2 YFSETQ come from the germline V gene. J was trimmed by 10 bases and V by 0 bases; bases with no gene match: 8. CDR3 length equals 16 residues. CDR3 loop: CASSLGLQGASSPLHF. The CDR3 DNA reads TGCGCCAGCAGCTTGGGCTTACAGGGGGCAAGCTCACCCCTCCACTTT.

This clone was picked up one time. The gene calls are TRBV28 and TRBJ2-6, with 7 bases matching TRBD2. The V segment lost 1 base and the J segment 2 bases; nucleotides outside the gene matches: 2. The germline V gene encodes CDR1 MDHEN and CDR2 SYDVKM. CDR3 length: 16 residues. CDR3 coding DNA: TGTGCCAGCAGTTTATCCCGGGGGGCTGGGGCCAACGTCCTGACTTTC. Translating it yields CASSLSRGAGANVLTF.

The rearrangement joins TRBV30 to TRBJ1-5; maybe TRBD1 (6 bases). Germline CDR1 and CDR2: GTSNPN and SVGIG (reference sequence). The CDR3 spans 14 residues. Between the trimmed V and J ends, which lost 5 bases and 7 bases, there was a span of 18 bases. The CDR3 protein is CAWARNREVQPQHF. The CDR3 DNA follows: TGTGCCTGGGCTAGAAACAGGGAAGTACAGCCCCAGCATTTT.

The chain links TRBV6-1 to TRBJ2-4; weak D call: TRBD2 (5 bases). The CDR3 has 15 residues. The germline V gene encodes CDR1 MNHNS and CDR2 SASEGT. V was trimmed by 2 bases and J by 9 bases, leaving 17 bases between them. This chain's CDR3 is CASSESLGGGLIQYF. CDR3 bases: TGTGCCAGCAGTGAATCATTAGGAGGCGGGCTCATTCAGTACTTC.

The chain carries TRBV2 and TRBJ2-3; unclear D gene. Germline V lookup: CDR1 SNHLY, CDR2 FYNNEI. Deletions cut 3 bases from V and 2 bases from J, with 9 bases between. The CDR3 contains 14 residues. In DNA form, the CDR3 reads TGTGCCAGCAGTGAGGAGCAAATCACAGATACGCAGTATTTT. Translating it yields CASSEEQITDTQYF.

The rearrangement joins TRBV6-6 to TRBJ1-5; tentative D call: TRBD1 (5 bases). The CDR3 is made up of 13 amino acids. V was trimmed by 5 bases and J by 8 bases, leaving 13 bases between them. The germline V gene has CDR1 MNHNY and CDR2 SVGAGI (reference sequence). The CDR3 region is CASSPSQGKPQHF. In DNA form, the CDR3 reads TGTGCCAGCAGTCCTTCCCAGGGTAAGCCCCAGCATTTT.

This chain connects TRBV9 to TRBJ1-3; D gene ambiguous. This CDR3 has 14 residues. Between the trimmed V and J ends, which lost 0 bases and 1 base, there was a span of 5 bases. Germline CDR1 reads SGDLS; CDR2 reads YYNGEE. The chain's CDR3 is CASSVGRSGNTIYF. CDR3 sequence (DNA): TGTGCCAGCAGCGTAGGCAGGTCTGGAAACACCATATATTTT.